This record covers a single TCR beta chain. This clonotype was seen only a few times. The target of this receptor is not known. No clone much larger than this one lies a single base away; base qualities are absent. Via the germline V gene (reference sequence), CDR1 is SEHNR and CDR2 FQNEAQ. The CDR3 measures 15 amino acids from cysteine to phenylalanine. Only the CDR3 DNA is retained, 45 bases long and in frame from the first base. V lost 5 bases and J lost 7 bases, and the count of bases not matched to a germline gene is 11. The library was generated by PCR. Data came from an Illumina HiSeq 4000. Bulk TCR libraries were generated as previously described, with the TCR primers listed in Table S5 used. The Qiagen AllPrep DNA/RNA kit was used to purify total RNA. Before any analysis, reads coming from multiple sequencing runs of the same library were combined into one pool. The authors' pipeline ran thus. Reads were retained only if their TCR constant sequence matched exactly, and those retained reads were trimmed to 150 nt and grouped according to their 12-nt molecular barcodes. Reads in each barcode group were sub-clustered using a 15% Levenshtein threshold, and a quality-weighted consensus sequence was built for each RNA molecule. Non-functional sequences were filtered out, along with any lower-count sequence sitting one edit away from another sequence. Barcode sub-clusters with fewer than 20% of the maximum read count were removed, based on fitting two negative binomial distributions. The raw public data were reprocessed by TCRdb itself: fastp quality trimming at Q25, MiXCR clonotype calling, in-frame beta chains only. Entries are consolidated by CDR3 protein sequence, retaining the most common genes and DNA. These V and J calls originate from TCRdb's pipeline instead of the authors' own analysis. The sample data list about 320,000 distinct CDR3 sequences, and about a fifth of these were observed just once. Together, the top ten hold roughly 0.86% of the sample.

The data were obtained in a study of molecular identifiers for immune sequencing clone quantification (dated by TCRdb to between 2017 and 2018). About the study as a whole: For a replicate experiment, the RNA from either 20,000 or 100,000 naive CD8 T cells was divided into five aliquots, and four of those aliquots went on to sequencing. The study was a methods study using CD8 T cells to benchmark molecular-identifier clustering-based TCR repertoire sequencing (MIDCIRS) and TCR RNA copy counting.

Overall study results and their limits: Modeling gave around 3.3 recovered TCR RNA copies per cell versus 8 to 10 by digital PCR, implying about 30% capture efficiency. Spiked-in Jurkat TCR RNA (approximately 10 copies' worth), which is not part of the donor repertoire, was contained in the naive libraries. A single cell's worth of spiked-in Jurkat TCR RNA was reported detectable even among one million naive CD8 T cells. The sizes of highly expanded clones could end up underestimated when identical TCR molecules share a barcode. When barcode sub-clustering was not used, chimeric consensus sequences inflated TCR diversity, with chimeras reaching as high as 47%. Clones above 20 RNA copies held over 98% of molecules in CMV-specific effector cells but under 1% in naive cells.

Libraries of naive CD8 T cells were generated from roughly 21,000 to 960,000 sorted cells, with 10%, 30% or 50% of the purified RNA used. Naive CD8 T cells were FACS-sorted as CD8+CD4-CCR7+CD45RA+ on a BD FACSAria II into RLT Plus buffer. Detection sensitivity was tested by spiking Jurkat RNA equal to ten TCR copies' worth into samples containing roughly 19,000-1,000,000 naive CD8 T cells. Enrichment of CD8 T cells was done with RosetteSep CD8+ T Cell Enrichment Cocktail plus Ficoll-Paque, and ACK red cell lysis came afterward. Specimen: naive CD8+ T cells from blood, with Jurkat cell RNA spiked in. Taken with the paper, the label for cell subset or site translates to: FACS-sorted CD8+CD4-CCR7+CD45RA+ naive T cells. The sequence came from a human donor in good health. Some libraries in this study had Jurkat cell RNA spiked in. This sequence uses TRBV7-9 and TRBJ1-5; 7 central bases correspond to TRBD1. The base sequence is TGTGCCAGCAGCCAAGAGACAGGGATTGACCAGCCCCAGCATTTT. Its protein is CASSQETGIDQPQHF.